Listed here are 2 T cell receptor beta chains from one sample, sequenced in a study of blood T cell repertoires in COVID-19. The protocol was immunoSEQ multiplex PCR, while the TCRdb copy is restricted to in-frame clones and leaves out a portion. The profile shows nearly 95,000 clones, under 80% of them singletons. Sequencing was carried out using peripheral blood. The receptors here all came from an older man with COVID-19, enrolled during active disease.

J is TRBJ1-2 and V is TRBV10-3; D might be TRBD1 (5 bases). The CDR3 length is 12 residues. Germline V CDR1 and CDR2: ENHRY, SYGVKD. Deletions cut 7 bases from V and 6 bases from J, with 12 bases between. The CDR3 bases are TGTGCCATCATGGGGCGGATGAATGGCTACACCTTC. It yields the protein CAIMGRMNGYTF.

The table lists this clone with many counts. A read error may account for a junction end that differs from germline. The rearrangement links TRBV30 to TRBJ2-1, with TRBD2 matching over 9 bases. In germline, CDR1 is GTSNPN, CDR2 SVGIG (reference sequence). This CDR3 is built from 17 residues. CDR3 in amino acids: CAWSSLRASGKFQIVIF. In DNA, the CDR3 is TGTGCCTGGAGTTCACTGCGGGCTAGCGGGAAATTCCAGATTGTAATCTTC.